This TCR beta chain emerged from a study of T cell responses to AZD1222 COVID-19 vaccine. Worth noting for this clone: Its antigen is not known.

Germline-derived CDR1 and CDR2 are ENHRY and SYGVKD. This CDR3 has 14 amino acids. Trimming cost V 4 bases and J 0 bases, with 9 bases left between them. Repertoires were generated with immunoSEQ multiplex PCR, while TCRdb's copy carries only in-frame clones and drops some. The table lists 85,000 or so clones, about 86% of them singletons, with 4.5% to 7% in the top ten. The study, taken as a whole, reports: Spike was spanned by vaccine-associated CD4 TCRs, with dominance at 160-218 and 743-854.

The sequenced sample was peripheral blood, obtained 28 days after the second AZD1222 dose. The TCR comes from an adult who received the AZD1222 COVID-19 vaccine. J is TRBJ1-1 and V is TRBV10-3; D not certain. CDR3 region: CAISALAVNTEAFF. As DNA, the CDR3 is TGTGCCATCAGTGCCCTGGCCGTGAACACTGAAGCTTTCTTT.